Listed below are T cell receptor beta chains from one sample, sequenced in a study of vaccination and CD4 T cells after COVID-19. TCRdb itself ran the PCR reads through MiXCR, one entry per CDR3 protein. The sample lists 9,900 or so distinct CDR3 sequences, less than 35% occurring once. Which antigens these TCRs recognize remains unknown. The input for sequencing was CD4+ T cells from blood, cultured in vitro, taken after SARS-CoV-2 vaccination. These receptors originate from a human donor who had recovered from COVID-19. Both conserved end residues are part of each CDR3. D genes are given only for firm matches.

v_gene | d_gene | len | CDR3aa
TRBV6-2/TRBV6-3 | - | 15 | CASSYDFAGHTEAFF
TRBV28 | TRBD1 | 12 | CASSLTGVGQYF
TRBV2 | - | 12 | CASREGHNEQFF
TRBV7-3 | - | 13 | CASSFSPPNEQFF
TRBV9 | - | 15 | CASSVGGPANYGYTF
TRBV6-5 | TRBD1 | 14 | CASSFGQAGWGYTF
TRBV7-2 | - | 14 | CASSWGGVGQPQHF
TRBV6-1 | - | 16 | CASSGGLGPGSYEQYF
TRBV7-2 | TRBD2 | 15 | CASSPAGGTSYEQYF
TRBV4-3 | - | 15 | CASSQEPGANTEAFF
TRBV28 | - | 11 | CASSSMHEQYF
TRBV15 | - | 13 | CATSSFAGETQYF
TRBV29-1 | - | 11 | CSVGVQETQYF
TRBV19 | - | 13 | CASSNGGRFGYTF
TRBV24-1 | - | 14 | CATSVSGRGDTQYF
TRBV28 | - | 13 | CASSLYRDYGYTF
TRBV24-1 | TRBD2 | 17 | CAVRGARTSGGYNEQFF
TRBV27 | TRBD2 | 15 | CASGAGGPGTDTQYF
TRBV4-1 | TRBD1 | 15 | CASSPGQGANTEAFF
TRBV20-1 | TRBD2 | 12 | CSVSGTQETQYF
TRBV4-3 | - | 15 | CASSQDLGGPETQYF
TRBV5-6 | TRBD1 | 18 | CASSLVPWDSYMNTEAFF
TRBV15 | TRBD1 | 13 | CATSVGGRETQYF
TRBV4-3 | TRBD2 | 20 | CASSPRWGTGTGGLYNEQFF
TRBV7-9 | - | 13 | CASSLMGNTEAFF
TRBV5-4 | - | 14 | CASSLVTTGDGYTF
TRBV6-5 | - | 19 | CASSYSGGQPAIGNEKLFF
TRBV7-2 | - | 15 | CASSLRPQAGSPLHF
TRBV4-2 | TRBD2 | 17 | CASSQMRREARTNEQFF
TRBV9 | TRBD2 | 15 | CASSASSGTTDTQYF
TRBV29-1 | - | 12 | CSVWTANYGYTF
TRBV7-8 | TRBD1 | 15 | CASSPTGTGGQPQHF
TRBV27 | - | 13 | CASSSPFKGGYTF
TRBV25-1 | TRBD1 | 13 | CASRRQGSATIYF
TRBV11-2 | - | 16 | CASSSTRGSGANVLTF
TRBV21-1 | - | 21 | CASSSKPPTSGRLREFYEQYF
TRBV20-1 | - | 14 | CSARGLGSSDTQYF